What follows is one T cell receptor beta chain and its context. The antigen is undetermined. This record belongs to a study of cytomegalovirus exposure and HLA in healthy donors. Primers for the PCR totalled 60 Vbeta and 13 Jbeta. TCRdb keeps only in-frame clones here, not all; method: immunoSEQ multiplex PCR. Of 200,000 to 250,000 clones listed, 82% are singletons. The CDR3 length is 18 residues. V dropped 0 bases and J dropped 4 bases, with 22 bases sitting between them. Germline V CDR1 and CDR2: SGDLS, YYNGEE. Findings of the study overall: In a later analysis, at a false discovery rate of 0.05, about 15,000 TCR beta sequences were associated with HLA alleles. Owing to their indistinguishability, certain V segments, notably TRBV6-2 and TRBV6-3, were excluded.

The sample taken for sequencing was PBMCs. The chain carries TRBV9 and TRBJ2-5, with a possible D match to TRBD2 (6 bases). This clonotype was sampled from a woman in her thirties or forties in good health and CMV-seronegative. CDR3 sequence: CASSVGFGQGGRGETQYF. The CDR3 DNA follows: TGTGCCAGCAGCGTAGGGTTCGGTCAGGGAGGAAGAGGAGAGACCCAGTACTTC.